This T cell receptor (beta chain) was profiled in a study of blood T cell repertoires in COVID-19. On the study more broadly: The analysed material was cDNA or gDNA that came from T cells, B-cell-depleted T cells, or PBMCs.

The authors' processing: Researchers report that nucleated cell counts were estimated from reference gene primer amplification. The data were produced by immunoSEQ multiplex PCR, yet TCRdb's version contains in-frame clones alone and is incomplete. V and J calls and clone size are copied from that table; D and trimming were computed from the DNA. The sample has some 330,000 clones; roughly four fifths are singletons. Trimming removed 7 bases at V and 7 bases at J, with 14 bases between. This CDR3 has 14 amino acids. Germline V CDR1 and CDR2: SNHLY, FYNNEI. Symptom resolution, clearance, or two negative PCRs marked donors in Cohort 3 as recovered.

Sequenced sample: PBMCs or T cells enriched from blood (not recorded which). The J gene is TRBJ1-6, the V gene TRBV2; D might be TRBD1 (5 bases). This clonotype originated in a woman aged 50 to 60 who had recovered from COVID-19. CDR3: CASNSRVSNSPLHF. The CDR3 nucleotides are TGTGCCAGCAATTCCAGGGTTTCCAATTCACCCCTCCACTTT.